This paragraph covers one T cell receptor (beta chain) sequence. Its target is unknown. CDR3 length: 17 amino acids. CDR1 SGHTA and CDR2 FQGNSA come from the germline V gene. V shed 5 bases and J 13 bases; nucleotides not matched to a gene: 15. Only in-frame clones appear in the TCRdb table, and some are missing; sequencing was by immunoSEQ multiplex PCR. The repertoire holds 90,000 to 100,000 clones, with 65% to 85% as singletons. This record belongs to a study of T cell responses to AZD1222 COVID-19 vaccine. General study findings and limits: Vaccination with two AZD1222 doses was followed by a rise in Spike-specific TCR breadth and depth. Nearly half of unique spike-specific TCRs reportedly avoided B.1.351 and B.1.1.7 mutated regions. Possibly, clonal diversity was underestimated; donors were largely white British and included more females.

Source: peripheral blood, taken 28 days after the second AZD1222 dose. This clonotype was sampled from an adult who received the AZD1222 COVID-19 vaccine. The chain combines TRBV7-2 with TRBJ1-6; 12 nucleotides match TRBD1. CDR3 nucleotides: TGTGCCAGCAGCACTACGAGCCCGGGACAGGGGGCTTCGCCCCTCCACTTT. Protein product: CASSTTSPGQGASPLHF.